The present T cell receptor beta chain was sequenced within a study of circulating and synovial CD4+ cells in juvenile arthritis (TCRdb year 2014). Background for the entire study: Within each patient, the TCRbeta CDR3 repertoires of synovial CD4 T cells, bulk blood CD4 T cells and circulating HLA-DR+ CD4 T cells were compared. The goal of the repertoire sequencing was to confirm that synovial clonotypes were enriched in a circulating synovial-like CD4 T cell subset. The paper's findings and limits, for the study overall: Since overlap with synovium went up as sequencing depth increased, the measured fractions of shared clonotypes likely underestimated the full repertoire overlap. Synovial and circulating pathogenic-like lymphocyte repertoires were less diverse than bulk blood CD4 repertoires, with some CPL samples as oligoclonal as synovium. Circulating pathogenic-like lymphocytes clustered together with synovial T cells, and compared with bulk blood, the circulating pathogenic-like lymphocytes shared a substantially higher fraction of CDR3 sequences with synovium. Because T cell genome counts differed by at least an order of magnitude between CPL and bulk blood CD4 samples, sample-size effects were addressed. Traditional Vbeta family usage analysis did not detect the difference between circulating pathogenic-like lymphocytes and bulk blood T cells.

The sequenced samples came from patients who had active juvenile idiopathic arthritis. Sorting was carried out immediately after cells were thawed, and dead cells were excluded with Live/Dead Fixable Near-IR Stain. The CDR3 covers 12 residues, taking in both the cysteine and the phenylalanine. Only the CDR3 DNA stays, 36 bases, in frame from base 1. The CDR1 and CDR2 encoded by the germline V gene are SQVTM and ANQGSEA. V is pared back by 7 bases and J by 5 bases, with 14 bases lying between the germline termini. Receptor amplification or capture employed the immunoSEQ multiplex PCR assay. TCRbeta CDR3 sequencing was carried out by an external provider as a commercial service. In the paper's pipeline: The analyses relied on productive nucleotide sequences along with amino acid sequences obtained through in silico translation. To equalise sample size, diversity was assessed as Renyi entropy across alpha values by taking the median of 200 repeated subsamples. The distance between each pair of repertoires was calculated as one minus the Chao-modified Jaccard index, which corrects for under-sampling, and this distance was used for clustering. Frequency-weighted overlap with synovial clonotypes was calculated over 200 sample sizes with 200 draws without replacement at each size, and the overlap was reported at the size of the smaller sample. The table was pulled from immuneACCESS by TCRdb, which kept in-frame rearrangements only. Such tables lose some clones; where checked, under half of the loss comes from unresolved V genes, and the rest has no known cause. That table supplies the V and J calls and clone size; D and trimming were determined from the DNA. In this sample the table shows about 32,000 clones, nearly 95% of which occur a single time. The top ten constitute 0.68% of the sample.

Concerning this clone: The antigen this receptor binds is unknown. The sample holds no much larger clone one base away, and base qualities are not on file.

Sample: CD4+ T cells from blood. The source is a human donor with juvenile idiopathic arthritis. The receptor chain draws on TRBV29-1 and TRBJ1-2; TRBD1 is a possible D gene, resting on 6 matching bases. The CDR3 here reads CSAKNQGYGYTF. The nucleotide sequence reads as follows: TGCAGCGCTAAAAATCAGGGGTATGGCTACACCTTC.